A single sample gave rise to the 31 T cell receptor beta chains below, sequenced in a study of cytomegalovirus exposure and HLA in healthy donors. In the PCR, 60 Vbeta and 13 Jbeta primers were used. Profiled with immunoSEQ multiplex PCR; TCRdb holds only in-frame clones, not every one. This sample has 100,000 to 150,000 clones, with 83% found just once. The sample consisted of PBMCs. The receptors originated from a man younger than 35 in good health and CMV-seropositive.

This clone was observed a single time. The rearrangement uses TRBV5-1 and TRBJ2-1; tentative D call: TRBD1 (6 bases). Trimming stripped 0 bases from V and 0 bases from J, with 7 bases between. Germline V gene lookup returns CDR1 SGHRS and CDR2 YFSETQ. CDR3 length equals 15 residues. The CDR3 bases are TGCGCCAGCAGCTTGGTAGGGGGCTCCTACAATGAGCAGTTCTTC. Its translation is CASSLVGGSYNEQFF.

The chain employs TRBV30 and TRBJ2-3; D gene unclear. Trimming took 2 bases from V and 0 from J, leaving 9 bases between them. The CDR3 totals 14 residues. Looked up from germline, CDR1 is GTSNPN and CDR2 is SVGIG (reference sequence). This chain's CDR3 is CAWSTPTSTDTQYF. In DNA, the CDR3 is TGTGCCTGGAGTACCCCGACTAGCACAGATACGCAGTATTTT.

The chain is built from TRBV29-1 and TRBJ2-1; 15 bases align to TRBD2. The CDR3 totals 16 residues. V lost 5 bases to trimming and J lost 7 bases; unmatched junction nucleotides: 9. Per germline, CDR1 SQVTM and CDR2 ANQGSEA. CDR3 amino acids: CSVFFPGLAGGNEQFF. CDR3 bases: TGCAGCGTTTTCTTCCCGGGACTAGCGGGGGGTAATGAGCAGTTCTTC.

Only one count was recorded for this clone. CDR3 sequence (DNA): TGTGCCAGCAGCTACCGACAGGGGAACTATGGCTACACCTTC. The encoded protein is CASSYRQGNYGYTF. The chain couples TRBV27 to TRBJ1-2; 8 bases map to TRBD1. J lost 2 bases, V lost 6 bases, and 5 bases had no gene match. The CDR3 covers 14 residues. Looked up from germline, CDR1 is MNHEY and CDR2 is SMNVEV (reference sequence).

V usage is TRBV6-6 and J usage is TRBJ1-2, with 9 bases that match TRBD1. CDR1 is MNHNY and CDR2 is SVGAGI in the germline V gene (reference sequence). The CDR3 loop spans 16 amino acids. The ends lost 2 bases at V and 0 bases at J; junction bases unmatched: 4. The CDR3 reads CASSYLGQGSNYGYTF. CDR3 sequence (DNA): TGTGCCAGCAGTTACCTGGGACAGGGCTCTAACTATGGCTACACCTTC.

The chain is built from TRBV13 and TRBJ1-3; weak D call: TRBD1 (5 bases). The CDR3 extends over 16 amino acids. The germline V gene has CDR1 PRHDT and CDR2 FYEKMQ (reference sequence). V was clipped by 5 bases and J by 0 bases, with 14 bases between them. The chain's CDR3 is CASSPPTGPSGNTIYF. The CDR3 DNA is TGTGCCAGCAGCCCTCCCACAGGCCCCTCTGGAAACACCATATATTTT. The entire variable domain, with the rest obtained from reference TRBV13 and TRBJ1-3, is as follows: AAGVIQSPRHLIKEKRETATLKCYPIPRHDTVYWYQQGPGQDPQFLISFYEKMQSDKGSIPDRFSAQQFSDYHSELNMSSLELGDSALYFCASSPPTGPSGNTIYFGEGSWLTVV.

The chain has TRBV5-1 and TRBJ1-1; D ambiguous. Per germline, CDR1 SGHRS and CDR2 YFSETQ. The CDR3 is 13 residues long. Trimming removed 0 bases at V and 7 bases at J, with 10 bases between. In nucleotides, the CDR3 is TGCGCCAGCAGCTTGGCACAGAAATTTGAAGCTTTCTTT. Protein sequence: CASSLAQKFEAFF.

V and J are TRBV5-6 and TRBJ1-1, with D possibly TRBD1 on 6 matching bases. Trimming stripped 3 bases from V and 6 bases from J, with 12 bases between. The CDR3 has 13 amino acids. CDR1 is SGHDT, CDR2 YYEEEE, per germline. The CDR3 DNA follows: TGTGCCAGCAGCTCCACAGGGAGGGCTGAAGCTTTCTTT. Translated, it gives CASSSTGRAEAFF.

The chain couples TRBV19 to TRBJ1-4, with D maybe TRBD1 (6 bases). The V and J ends lost 0 bases and 7 bases respectively, with 12 bases between them. This CDR3 is 15 amino acids long. Germline assignment: CDR1 LNHDA and CDR2 SQIVND (reference sequence). For the CDR3, the DNA is TGTGCCAGTAGTATAGATCAGGGGATGGCTGAAAAACTGTTTTTT. Protein sequence: CASSIDQGMAEKLFF.

The rearrangement joins TRBV10-3 to TRBJ2-2; D remains ambiguous. The V end lost 11 bases, the J end lost 4 bases, and 5 bases lay between the germline ends. The CDR3 loop spans 10 amino acids. Germline values: CDR1 ENHRY, CDR2 SYGVKD. The CDR3 region is CASGTGELFF. CDR3 coding DNA: TGTGCCTCGGGCACCGGGGAGCTGTTTTTT.

The chain carries TRBV27 and TRBJ2-7, with 8 bases aligning to TRBD2. V shed 7 bases, J shed 2 bases, and the junction held 10 bases outside the gene matches. Germline loops: CDR1 MNHEY, CDR2 SMNVEV (reference sequence). The CDR3 is 15 residues long. CDR3: CASTLRGGWAYEQYF. The CDR3 DNA reads as TGTGCCAGCACCTTACGGGGGGGTTGGGCCTACGAGCAGTACTTC.

A few counts support this clone. The chain combines TRBV6-1 with TRBJ2-7; 11 nucleotides match TRBD2. This CDR3 region has 15 residues. Trimming at V came to 1 base and at J to 2 bases, leaving 1 base not matched to a gene. Germline V gene data show CDR1 as MNHNS and CDR2 as SASEGT. CDR3 sequence reads: CASSEGGLAAYEQYF. Written as DNA, the CDR3 is TGTGCCAGCAGTGAAGGGGGACTAGCGGCCTACGAGCAGTACTTC.

CDR3 DNA: TGTGCCAGTAGTTCCCGGGACAGGGGTAACTATGGCTACACCTTC. It yields the protein CASSSRDRGNYGYTF. The chain carries TRBV19 and TRBJ1-2; 10 bases agree with TRBD1. The CDR3 consists of 15 residues. Germline values: CDR1 LNHDA, CDR2 SQIVND (reference sequence). Trimming at V came to 5 bases and at J to 1 base, leaving 4 bases not matched to a gene. Variable domain in full (rest from reference TRBV19 and TRBJ1-2): DGGITQSPKYLFRKEGQNVTLSCEQNLNHDAMYWYRQDPGQGLRLIYYSQIVNDFQKGDIAEGYSVSREKKESFPLTVTSAQKNPTAFYLCASSSRDRGNYGYTFGSGTRLTVV.

The chain joins TRBV5-4 to TRBJ2-3, with 7 bases that match TRBD2. Germline-derived CDR1 and CDR2 are SGHNT and YYREEE (reference sequence). The CDR3 sequence is 17 residues long. V lost 4 bases to trimming and J lost 2 bases; unmatched junction nucleotides: 13. The CDR3 is CASSPRKERGPTDTQYF. Here the CDR3 DNA reads TGTGCCAGCAGCCCGCGGAAGGAGCGGGGCCCCACAGATACGCAGTATTTT.

J is TRBJ2-2 and V is TRBV6-6; 8 nucleotides match TRBD1. Germline V gives CDR1 MNHNY, CDR2 SVGAGI (reference sequence). The CDR3 length is 15 residues. V lost 9 bases and J lost 2; bases outside the gene matches: 8. In nucleotides, the CDR3 is TGTGCCAGTTACGGACAGGGCCTTAACACCGGGGAGCTGTTTTTT. Protein product: CASYGQGLNTGELFF.

There are a few counts of this clone. The J gene is TRBJ1-5, the V gene TRBV7-9, with a possible D match to TRBD1 (5 bases). Trimming removed 5 bases from V and 6 bases from J, with 11 bases in between. The CDR3 runs to 13 residues. CDR1 and CDR2 (germline): SEHNR, FQNEAQ (reference sequence). The CDR3 loop is CASSLGGAQPQHF. CDR3 in DNA: TGTGCCAGCAGCCTCGGGGGAGCTCAGCCCCAGCATTTT.

V usage is TRBV6-5 and J usage is TRBJ2-7; D is unresolved. The CDR3 extends over 13 amino acids. Germline values: CDR1 MNHEY, CDR2 SVGAGI. The V end lost 5 bases, the J end lost 2 bases, and 10 bases lay between the germline ends. The CDR3 here is CASSILGPYEQYF. CDR3 nucleotides: TGTGCCAGCAGTATCCTAGGTCCCTACGAGCAGTACTTC.

The chain joins TRBV18 to TRBJ2-3, with 11 bases that match TRBD2. With V trimmed by 1 base and J by 3 bases, 0 bases remained unmatched. The CDR3 is 15 amino acids. Germline lookup yields CDR1 KGHSH and CDR2 LQKENI. The CDR3 DNA sequence: TGTGCCAGCTCACCACTAGCGGGGGGGACAGATACGCAGTATTTT. It codes for CASSPLAGGTDTQYF.

The rearrangement uses TRBV4-1 and TRBJ2-4, with a possible D match to TRBD2 (5 bases). From germline, CDR1 is MGHRA and CDR2 YSYEKL. The CDR3 is made up of 16 amino acids. The V end lost 1 base, the J end lost 4 bases, and 14 bases lay between the germline ends. For the CDR3, the DNA is TGCGCCAGCAGCCAAGGGGCGGGTAAGGCAAAAAACATTCAGTACTTC. Translation gives CASSQGAGKAKNIQYF.

A single count supports this clone. The rearrangement uses TRBV28 and TRBJ1-2; D perhaps matches TRBD1 (6 bases). The V and J ends lost 5 bases and 5 bases respectively, with 15 bases between them. Germline loops: CDR1 MDHEN, CDR2 SYDVKM. This CDR3 is built from 14 residues. DNA for the CDR3: TGTGCCAGCAGTCCCCCACAGGGTACTTATGGCTACACCTTC. Translation gives CASSPPQGTYGYTF.

This rearrangement joins TRBV6-1 to TRBJ2-7; D may be TRBD2 (5 bases). Germline values: CDR1 MNHNS, CDR2 SASEGT. The V end lost 5 bases, the J end lost 0 bases, and 8 bases lay between the germline ends. CDR3 length equals 13 residues. The CDR3 DNA is TGTGCCAGCAGTCCCCGGGACTCCTACGAGCAGTACTTC. Encoded protein: CASSPRDSYEQYF.

This chain joins TRBV5-1 and TRBJ2-5; D not resolved. Germline CDR1 reads SGHRS; CDR2 reads YFSETQ. This CDR3 contains 12 residues. The germline V and J ends were trimmed by 2 bases and 5 bases, with 7 bases remaining between them. The CDR3 is CASSFSQETQYF. The CDR3 DNA sequence: TGCGCCAGCAGCTTCTCCCAGGAGACCCAGTACTTC.

The chain has TRBV5-6 and TRBJ1-1; 10 bases are a match to TRBD1. The length of the CDR3 is 14 residues. With 4 bases clipped from V and 8 bases from J, the junction kept 8 bases outside the gene matches. CDR1 is SGHDT, CDR2 YYEEEE, per germline. CDR3 in DNA: TGTGCCAGCAGCCGACAGGGGGCGCTTGGGGAAGCTTTCTTT. The encoded protein is CASSRQGALGEAFF.

The chain has TRBV4-1 and TRBJ2-5, with a weak D call TRBD1 (5 bases). Trimming cost V 2 bases and J 4 bases, with 5 bases left between them. This CDR3 comprises 12 residues. Germline lookup yields CDR1 MGHRA and CDR2 YSYEKL. CDR3 DNA sequence: TGCGCCAGCAGCCAACAGGGAGAGACCCAGTACTTC. Residues: CASSQQGETQYF.

The J gene is TRBJ2-2, the V gene TRBV7-9, with no clear D. Germline values: CDR1 SEHNR, CDR2 FQNEAQ (reference sequence). There are 15 residues in the CDR3. V gave up 0 bases and J gave up 3 bases, with 8 bases separating them. CDR3 in DNA: TGTGCCAGCAGCTTAGCGCTCGGTGACACCGGGGAGCTGTTTTTT. This encodes CASSLALGDTGELFF.

V gene TRBV6-5 combines with J gene TRBJ1-3, with 10 nucleotides matching TRBD1. There are 15 residues in the CDR3. The germline CDR1 and CDR2 sequences are MNHEY and SVGAGI. The ends lost 6 bases at V and 6 bases at J; junction bases unmatched: 8. The CDR3 DNA reads as TGTGCCAGCAGCTGGGGACAGGGGAAAGAAAACACCATATATTTT. It yields the protein CASSWGQGKENTIYF.

The V and J genes are TRBV29-1 and TRBJ1-5; the D is unclear. CDR3 size: 13 residues. V lost 6 bases, J lost 0 bases, and 9 bases lay in between. Germline CDR1 reads SQVTM; CDR2 reads ANQGSEA. The CDR3 coding sequence is TGCAGCGTCCAGCAGGATAGCAATCAGCCCCAGCATTTT. This gives the protein CSVQQDSNQPQHF.

This clone was detected only once. The V and J genes are TRBV25-1 and TRBJ2-4; TRBD2 matches 8 bases. V shed 3 bases, J shed 1 base, and the junction held 5 bases outside the gene matches. The CDR3 runs 16 residues. Germline V gene data show CDR1 as MGHDK and CDR2 as SYGVNS. CDR3 sequence reads: CASSDLGLVAKNIQYF. The CDR3 coding sequence is TGTGCCAGCAGTGACCTGGGACTAGTGGCCAAAAACATTCAGTACTTC.

V usage is TRBV5-1 and J usage is TRBJ2-1; D is unresolved. There are 13 residues in the CDR3. Trimming took off 0 bases at V and 6 bases at J, with 7 bases between the two ends. Looked up from germline, CDR1 is SGHRS and CDR2 is YFSETQ. This CDR3 reads CASSLGGINEQFF. CDR3 DNA sequence: TGCGCCAGCAGCTTGGGCGGAATCAATGAGCAGTTCTTC.

This chain joins TRBV7-8 and TRBJ2-1, with 9 nucleotides matching TRBD2. This CDR3 is built from 15 residues. CDR1 and CDR2 (germline): SGHVS, FQNEAQ. The V segment lost 3 bases and the J segment 2 bases; nucleotides outside the gene matches: 2. The CDR3 loop reads CASSFSGGAYNEQFF. In DNA form, the CDR3 reads TGTGCCAGCAGCTTTAGCGGGGGTGCCTACAATGAGCAGTTCTTC.

This chain uses TRBV10-2 with TRBJ1-1; D call uncertain. The CDR3 is made up of 13 amino acids. From germline, CDR1 is WSHSY and CDR2 SAAADI. V gave up 6 bases and J gave up 5 bases, with 13 bases separating them. The CDR3: CASRMASGTEAFF. The CDR3 DNA reads TGCGCCAGCAGGATGGCCTCCGGGACTGAAGCTTTCTTT.